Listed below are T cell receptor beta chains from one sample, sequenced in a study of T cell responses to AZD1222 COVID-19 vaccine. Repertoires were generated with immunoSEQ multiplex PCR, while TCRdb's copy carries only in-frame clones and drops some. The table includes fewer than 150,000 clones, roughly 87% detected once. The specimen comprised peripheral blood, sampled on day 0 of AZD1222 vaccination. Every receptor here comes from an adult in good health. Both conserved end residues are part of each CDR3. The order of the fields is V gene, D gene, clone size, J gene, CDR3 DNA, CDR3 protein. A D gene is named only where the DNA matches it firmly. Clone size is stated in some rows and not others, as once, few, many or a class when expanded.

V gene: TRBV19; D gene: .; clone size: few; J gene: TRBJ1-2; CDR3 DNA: TGTGCCAGTAGTATGGGGCCGCCCCAGGGCGGCTACACCTTC; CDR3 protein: CASSMGPPQGGYTF
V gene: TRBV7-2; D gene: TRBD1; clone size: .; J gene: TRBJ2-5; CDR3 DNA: TGTGCCAGCAGCTTATTGTGGACAGGGGTCCAAGAGACCCAGTACTTC; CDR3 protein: CASSLLWTGVQETQYF
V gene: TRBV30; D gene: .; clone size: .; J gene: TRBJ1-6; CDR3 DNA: TGTGCCTGGAGTGAACAGTTGGATTCACCCCTCCACTTT; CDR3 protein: CAWSEQLDSPLHF
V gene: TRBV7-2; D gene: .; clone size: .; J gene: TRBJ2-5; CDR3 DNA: TGTGCCAGCAGCCAAGGACGAGCGGAGACCCAGTACTTC; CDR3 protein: CASSQGRAETQYF
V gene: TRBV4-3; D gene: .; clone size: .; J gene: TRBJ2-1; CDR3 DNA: TGCGCCAGCAGCCAAGACGACAGTCTTAGCTCCTACAATGAGCAGTTCTTC; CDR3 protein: CASSQDDSLSSYNEQFF
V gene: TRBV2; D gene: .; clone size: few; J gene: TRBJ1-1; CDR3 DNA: TGTGCCAGCAGGACTGTGAAGGGGTGGACTGAAGCTTTCTTT; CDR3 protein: CASRTVKGWTEAFF
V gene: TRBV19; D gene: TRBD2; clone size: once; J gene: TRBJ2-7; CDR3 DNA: TGTGCCAGTAGTATAGTAGCGGGGGCCCTCTACGAGCAGTACTTC; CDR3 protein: CASSIVAGALYEQYF
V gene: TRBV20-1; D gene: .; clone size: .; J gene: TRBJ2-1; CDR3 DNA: TGCAGTGCTAGTCCTGAGGAGAGCTCCTACAATGAGCAGTTCTTC; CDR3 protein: CSASPEESSYNEQFF
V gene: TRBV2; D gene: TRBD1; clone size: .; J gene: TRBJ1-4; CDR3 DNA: TGTGCCAGCAGCGCAGGGGGCAGAGAAAAACTGTTTTTT; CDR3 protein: CASSAGGREKLFF
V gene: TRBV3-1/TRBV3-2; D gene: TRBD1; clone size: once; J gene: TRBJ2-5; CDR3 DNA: TGTGCCAGCAGCCAGGCTCCAGGGGGCATGTCGGAGACCCAGTACTTC; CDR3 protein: CASSQAPGGMSETQYF
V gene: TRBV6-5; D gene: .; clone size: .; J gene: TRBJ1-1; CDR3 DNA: TGTGCCAGCAGAGACCCTCTGAGGAGCACTGAAGCTTTCTTT; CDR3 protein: CASRDPLRSTEAFF
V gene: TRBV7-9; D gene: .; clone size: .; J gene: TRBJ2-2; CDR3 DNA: TGTGCCAGCAGCTTCAGGGGAGACGGGGAGCTGTTTTTT; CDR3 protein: CASSFRGDGELFF
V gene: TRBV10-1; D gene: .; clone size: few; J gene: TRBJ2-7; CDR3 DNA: TGCGCCAGCAGAGCCGACATCGGGGGCGGGTTCGAGCAGTACTTC; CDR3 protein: CASRADIGGGFEQYF
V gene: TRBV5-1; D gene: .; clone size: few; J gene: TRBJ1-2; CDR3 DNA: TGCGCCAGCAGACCACAGGAAACCCCACTGGGGTACACCTTC; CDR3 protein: CASRPQETPLGYTF
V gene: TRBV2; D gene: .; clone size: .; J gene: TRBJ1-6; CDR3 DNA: TGTGCCAGCACCCTCAACCCTGATAATTCACCCCTCCACTTT; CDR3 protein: CASTLNPDNSPLHF
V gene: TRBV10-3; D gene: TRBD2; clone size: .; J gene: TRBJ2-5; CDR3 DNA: TGTGCCATCAGTGAGTCGACTTCTAGCGGGGGCGGAGAGACCCAGTACTTC; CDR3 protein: CAISESTSSGGGETQYF
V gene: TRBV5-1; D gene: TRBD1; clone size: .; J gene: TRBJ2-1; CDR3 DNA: TGCGCCAGCGGCGCACCGGGACAGGGTTACCATGAGCAGTTCTTC; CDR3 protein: CASGAPGQGYHEQFF
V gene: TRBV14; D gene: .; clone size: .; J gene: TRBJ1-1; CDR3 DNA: TGTGCCAGCAGCCATGAAGGGAGGTGGACTGAAGCTTTCTTT; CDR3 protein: CASSHEGRWTEAFF
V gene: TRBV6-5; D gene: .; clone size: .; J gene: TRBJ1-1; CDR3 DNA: TGTGCCGCCGAGGGCGCGGCCACTGAAGCTTTCTTT; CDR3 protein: CAAEGAATEAFF
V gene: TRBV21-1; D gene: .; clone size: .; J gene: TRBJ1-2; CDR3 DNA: TGTGCCAGAGGGACAGGCTATGGCTACACCTTC; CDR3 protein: CARGTGYGYTF
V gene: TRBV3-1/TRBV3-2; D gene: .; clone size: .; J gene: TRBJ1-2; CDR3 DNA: TGTGCCAGCACTACGTTTGGAGGGTCGGGTGGCTACACCTTC; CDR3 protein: CASTTFGGSGGYTF
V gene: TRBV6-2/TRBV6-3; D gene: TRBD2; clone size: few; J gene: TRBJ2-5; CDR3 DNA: TGTGCCAGCAGTCCACGACTAGCGGGGGGTAGCGAGACCCAGTACTTC; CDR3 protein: CASSPRLAGGSETQYF
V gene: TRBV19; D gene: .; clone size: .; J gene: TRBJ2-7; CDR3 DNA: TGTGCCAGTAGTATCGTGTTTCGCGGAGTTACCGAGCAGTACTTC; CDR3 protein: CASSIVFRGVTEQYF
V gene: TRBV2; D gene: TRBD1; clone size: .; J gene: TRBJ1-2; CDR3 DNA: TGTGCCAGCAGTGGACAGGGGGTGAGCTACACCTTC; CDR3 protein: CASSGQGVSYTF
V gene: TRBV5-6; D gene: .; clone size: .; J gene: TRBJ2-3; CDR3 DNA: TGTGCCAGCAGCTTGCTCGGGGCAGCGGATACGCAGTATTTT; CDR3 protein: CASSLLGAADTQYF
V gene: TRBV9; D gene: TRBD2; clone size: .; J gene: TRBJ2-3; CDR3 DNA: TGTGCCAGCAGCCCACTAGCGGGGGGCTCAGATACGCAGTATTTT; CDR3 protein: CASSPLAGGSDTQYF
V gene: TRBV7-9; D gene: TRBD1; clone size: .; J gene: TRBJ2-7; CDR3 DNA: TGTGCCAGCAGCTACATTCCGGGACAGGACGTCCACGAGCAGTACTTC; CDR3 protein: CASSYIPGQDVHEQYF
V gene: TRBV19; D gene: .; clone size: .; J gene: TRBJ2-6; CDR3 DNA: TGTGCCAGTAGTATGGGAGTGGGGATCGCCCTCTCAGCCAACGTCCTGACTTTC; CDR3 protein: CASSMGVGIALSANVLTF
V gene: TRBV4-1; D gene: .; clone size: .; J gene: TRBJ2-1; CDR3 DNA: TGCGCCAGCAGCCAAGGTGGTGGGAATGAGCAGTTCTTC; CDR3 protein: CASSQGGGNEQFF
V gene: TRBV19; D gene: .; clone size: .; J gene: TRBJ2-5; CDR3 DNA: TGTGCCAGTAGTATTTATGGGGCCGAAGAGACCCAGTACTTC; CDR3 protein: CASSIYGAEETQYF
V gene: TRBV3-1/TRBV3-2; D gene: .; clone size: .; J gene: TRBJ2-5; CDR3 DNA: TGTGCCAGCAGCCCGGGGTGGGGACTCCGGGAGACCCAGTACTTC; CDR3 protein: CASSPGWGLRETQYF
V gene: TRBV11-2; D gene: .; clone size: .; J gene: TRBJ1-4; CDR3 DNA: TGTGCCAGCAGCCCCTTCAGGACAACTAATGAAAAACTGTTTTTT; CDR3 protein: CASSPFRTTNEKLFF
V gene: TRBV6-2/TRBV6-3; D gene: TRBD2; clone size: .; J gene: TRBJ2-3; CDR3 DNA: TGTGCCAGCAGCTATAAGCCTACGACGGTCGTAGCGGGGGCTAGCACAGATACGCAGTATTTT; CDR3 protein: CASSYKPTTVVAGASTDTQYF
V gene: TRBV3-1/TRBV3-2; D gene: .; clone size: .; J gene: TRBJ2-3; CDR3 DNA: TGTGCCAGCAGCCAAGCGTGGGCAGACACAGATACGCAGTATTTT; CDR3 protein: CASSQAWADTDTQYF
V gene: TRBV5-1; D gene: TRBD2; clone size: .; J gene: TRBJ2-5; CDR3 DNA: TGCGCCAGCAGGTGGGGGGGACTAGCGGAAGAGACCCAGTACTTC; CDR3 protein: CASRWGGLAEETQYF
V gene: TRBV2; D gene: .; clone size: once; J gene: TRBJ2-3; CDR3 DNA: TGTGCCAGCAGTGATAGGGATACGCAGTATTTT; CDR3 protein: CASSDRDTQYF
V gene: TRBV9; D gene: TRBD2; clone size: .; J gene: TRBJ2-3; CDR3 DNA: TGTGCCAGCAGCGTAGATGCGGGGGGGGCCACAGATACGCAGTATTTT; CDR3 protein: CASSVDAGGATDTQYF
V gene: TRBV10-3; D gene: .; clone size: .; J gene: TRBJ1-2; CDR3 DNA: TGTGCCATCAGTGAGTTCCCGCACCGTGGCTACACCTTC; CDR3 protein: CAISEFPHRGYTF
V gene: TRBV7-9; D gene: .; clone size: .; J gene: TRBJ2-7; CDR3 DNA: TGTGCCAGCAGCCACACCTACGAGCAGTACTTC; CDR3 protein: CASSHTYEQYF
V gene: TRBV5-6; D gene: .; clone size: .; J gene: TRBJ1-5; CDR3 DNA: TGTGCCAGCAGCTCAACAGGGCAAAACAATCAGCCCCAGCATTTT; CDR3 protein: CASSSTGQNNQPQHF
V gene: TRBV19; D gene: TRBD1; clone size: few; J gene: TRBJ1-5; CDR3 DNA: TGTGCCACGGAGAGGGGGCGGGATCAGCCCCAGCATTTT; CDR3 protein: CATERGRDQPQHF
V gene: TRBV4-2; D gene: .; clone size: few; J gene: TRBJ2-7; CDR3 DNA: TGTGCCAGCAGCCTGAACTATGGGGGGGGCAGGGACGAGCAGTACTTC; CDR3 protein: CASSLNYGGGRDEQYF
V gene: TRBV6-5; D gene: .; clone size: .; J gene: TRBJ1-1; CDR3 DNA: TGTGCCAGCAGTTACGGAGGGAACACTGAAGCTTTCTTT; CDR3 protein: CASSYGGNTEAFF
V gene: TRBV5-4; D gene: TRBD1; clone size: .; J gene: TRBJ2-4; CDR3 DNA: TGTGCCAGCAGCTCCCGAACAGGGGGCTTAAACATTCAGTACTTC; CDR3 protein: CASSSRTGGLNIQYF
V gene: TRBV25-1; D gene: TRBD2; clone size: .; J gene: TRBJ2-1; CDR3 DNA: TGTGCCAGCAGTGACCCTAGCGGGGGCAATGAGCAGTTCTTC; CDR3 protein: CASSDPSGGNEQFF
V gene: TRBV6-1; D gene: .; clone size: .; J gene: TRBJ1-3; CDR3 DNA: TGTGCCAGCAGGGAATACAGGGAAATCTCTGGAAACACCATATATTTT; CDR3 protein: CASREYREISGNTIYF